This T cell receptor beta chain came from a study of T cells in localized non-small cell lung cancer. Study outcomes and limitations: Heterogeneity stays possible, as sequencing covered only one tumor region. An association was observed between higher blood T cell density and longer overall survival. Appearances in adjacent lung were noted for a median roughly 58 of the top 100 tumor clones.

Generated by immunoSEQ multiplex PCR, the TCRdb table keeps only in-frame clones and is missing some. The sample contains some 41,000 clones, about 91% of which appear only once. The germline V and J ends were trimmed by 4 bases and 0 bases, with 10 bases remaining between them. The germline V gene has CDR1 MGHDK and CDR2 SYGVNS. The CDR3 length is 16 residues. With respect to this clone: Antigen unknown.

The rearrangement joins TRBV25-1 to TRBJ2-6; TRBD1 is a possible D gene (6 bases). This TCR came from a woman aged 40-75 years with stage II lung adenocarcinoma. The specimen was PBMCs, collected before any cancer treatment. CDR3 sequence: CASSADRLSGANVLTF. The CDR3 coding sequence is TGTGCCAGCAGTGCCGACAGGCTCTCTGGGGCCAACGTCCTGACTTTC.